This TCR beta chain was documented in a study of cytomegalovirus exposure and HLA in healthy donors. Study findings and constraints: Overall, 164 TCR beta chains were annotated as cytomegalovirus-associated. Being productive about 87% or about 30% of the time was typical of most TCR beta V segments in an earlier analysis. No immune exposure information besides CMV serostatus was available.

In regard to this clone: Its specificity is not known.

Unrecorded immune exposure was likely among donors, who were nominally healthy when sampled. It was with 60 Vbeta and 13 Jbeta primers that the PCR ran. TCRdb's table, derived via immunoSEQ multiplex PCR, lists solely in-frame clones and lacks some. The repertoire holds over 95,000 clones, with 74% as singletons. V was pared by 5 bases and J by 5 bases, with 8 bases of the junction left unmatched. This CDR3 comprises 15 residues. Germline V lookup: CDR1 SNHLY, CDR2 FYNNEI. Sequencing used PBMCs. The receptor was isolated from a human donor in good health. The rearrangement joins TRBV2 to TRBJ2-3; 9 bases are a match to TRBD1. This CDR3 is CASSLQGARGDTQYF. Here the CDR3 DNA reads TGTGCCAGCAGTCTACAGGGGGCCCGGGGAGATACGCAGTATTTT.